This T cell receptor beta chain was observed in a study of beta chain features in type 1 diabetes. Study-wide results and limits: People with Type 1 diabetes carried modestly yet significantly shorter TCRB CDR3s in all four CD4+ subsets.

Of the isolated RNA, all was reverse transcribed, and so the sequenced material was expressed TCRB transcripts. The method was immunoSEQ multiplex PCR; TCRdb's version includes in-frame clones alone and lacks a portion of them. The sample has about 350,000 clones; about 19% are singletons. With 0 bases clipped from V and 5 bases from J, the junction kept 2 bases outside the gene matches. Germline-derived CDR1 and CDR2 are SGHRS and YFSETQ. The CDR3 sequence is 15 residues long. CD45RO/CCR7/CD25/CD127/CD95/CD27 separated CD4+ naive, central memory, regulatory and stem cell-like memory cells by sorting. Points on this clone: Its matching antigen is unknown.

This TCR was sampled from a woman between 18 and 29 years old in good health. The chain has TRBV5-1 and TRBJ2-1, with 10 bases that match TRBD2. The sequenced material came from naive CD4+ T cells from blood. CDR3 region: CASSLVGTSDNEQFF. DNA of the CDR3: TGCGCCAGCAGCTTGGTCGGGACTAGCGACAATGAGCAGTTCTTC.